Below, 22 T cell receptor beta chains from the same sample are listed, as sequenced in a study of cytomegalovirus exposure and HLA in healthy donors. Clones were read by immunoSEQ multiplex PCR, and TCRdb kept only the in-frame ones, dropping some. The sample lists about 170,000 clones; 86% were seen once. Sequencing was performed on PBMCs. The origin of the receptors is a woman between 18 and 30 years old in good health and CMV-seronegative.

The CDR3: CASSPQDYGYTF. The CDR3 DNA reads TGTGCCAGCAGCCCTCAGGACTATGGCTACACCTTC. J is TRBJ1-2 and V is TRBV5-6; D uncertain. Between the trimmed V and J ends, which lost 4 bases and 3 bases, there was a span of 7 bases. Germline V lookup: CDR1 SGHDT, CDR2 YYEEEE. CDR3 length: 12 residues. The whole variable domain, remainder taken from reference TRBV5-6 and TRBJ1-2, is DAGVTQSPTHLIKTRGQQVTLRCSPKSGHDTVSWYQQALGQGPQFIFQYYEEEERQRGNFPDRFSGHQFPNYSSELNVNALLLGDSALYLCASSPQDYGYTFGSGTRLTVV.

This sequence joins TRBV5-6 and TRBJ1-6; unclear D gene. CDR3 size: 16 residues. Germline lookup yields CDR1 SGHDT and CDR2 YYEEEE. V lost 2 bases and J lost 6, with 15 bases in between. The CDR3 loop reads CASSLFRGDFNSPLHF. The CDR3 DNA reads TGTGCCAGCAGCTTATTTCGAGGTGACTTTAATTCACCCCTCCACTTT.

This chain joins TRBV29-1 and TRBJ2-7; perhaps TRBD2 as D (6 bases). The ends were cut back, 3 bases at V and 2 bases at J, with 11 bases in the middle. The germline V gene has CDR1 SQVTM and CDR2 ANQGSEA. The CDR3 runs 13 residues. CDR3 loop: CSVEGGDPYEQYF. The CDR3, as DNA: TGCAGCGTTGAGGGGGGTGACCCCTACGAGCAGTACTTC.

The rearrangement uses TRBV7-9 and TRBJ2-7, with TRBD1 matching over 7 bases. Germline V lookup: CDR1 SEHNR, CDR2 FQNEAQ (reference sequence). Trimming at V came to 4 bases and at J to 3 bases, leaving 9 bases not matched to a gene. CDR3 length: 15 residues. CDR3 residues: CASSSPGQPNYEQYF. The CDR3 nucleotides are TGTGCCAGCAGCTCACCGGGACAGCCCAACTACGAGCAGTACTTC. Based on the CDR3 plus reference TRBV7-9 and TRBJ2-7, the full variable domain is DTGVSQNPRHKITKRGQNVTFRCDPISEHNRLYWYRQTLGQGPEFLTYFQNEAQLEKSRLLSDRFSAERPKGSFSTLEIQRTEQGDSAMYLCASSSPGQPNYEQYFGPGTRLTVT.

The CDR3 region is CASTRLAGPYEQYF. The CDR3 nucleotides read TGTGCCAGCACCCGACTAGCGGGGCCCTACGAGCAGTACTTC. V is TRBV6-5 and J is TRBJ2-7; 11 bases match TRBD2. The length of the CDR3 is 14 residues. The V gene's germline CDR1 is MNHEY and CDR2 SVGAGI. J gave up 2 bases and V 7 bases, and 4 bases lay outside the gene matches.

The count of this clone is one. CDR3 DNA sequence: TGCAGCTCCCTACAGGGGGGCTATGGCTACACCTTC. It codes for CSSLQGGYGYTF. The chain combines TRBV29-1 with TRBJ1-2; 8 bases line up with TRBD1. The V segment lost 8 bases and the J segment 4 bases; nucleotides outside the gene matches: 6. CDR1 and CDR2 (germline): SQVTM, ANQGSEA. The CDR3 runs 12 residues.

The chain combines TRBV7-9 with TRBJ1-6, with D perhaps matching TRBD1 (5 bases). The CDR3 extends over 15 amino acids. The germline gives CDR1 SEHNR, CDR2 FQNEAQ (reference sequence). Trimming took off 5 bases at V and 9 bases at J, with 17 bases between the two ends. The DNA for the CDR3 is TGTGCCAGCAGCCCCGTAGGGCTCCAGGGTTCACCCCTCCACTTT. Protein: CASSPVGLQGSPLHF. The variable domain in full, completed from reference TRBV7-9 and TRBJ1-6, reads DTGVSQNPRHKITKRGQNVTFRCDPISEHNRLYWYRQTLGQGPEFLTYFQNEAQLEKSRLLSDRFSAERPKGSFSTLEIQRTEQGDSAMYLCASSPVGLQGSPLHFGNGTRLTVT.

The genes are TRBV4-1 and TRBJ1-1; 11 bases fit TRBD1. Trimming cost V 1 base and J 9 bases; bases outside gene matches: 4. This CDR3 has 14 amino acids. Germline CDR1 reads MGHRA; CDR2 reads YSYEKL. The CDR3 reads CASSQGTGGPQAFF. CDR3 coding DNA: TGCGCCAGCAGCCAAGGGACAGGGGGCCCGCAAGCTTTCTTT.

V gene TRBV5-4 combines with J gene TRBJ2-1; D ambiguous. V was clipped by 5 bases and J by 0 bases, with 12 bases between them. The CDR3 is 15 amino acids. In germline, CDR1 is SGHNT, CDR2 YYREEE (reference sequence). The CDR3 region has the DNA TGTGCCAGCAGTCTATCATCGGGCTCCTACAATGAGCAGTTCTTC. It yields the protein CASSLSSGSYNEQFF. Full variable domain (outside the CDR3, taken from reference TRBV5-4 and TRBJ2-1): ETGVTQSPTHLIKTRGQQVTLRCSSQSGHNTVSWYQQALGQGPQFIFQYYREEENGRGNFPPRFSGLQFPNYSSELNVNALELDDSALYLCASSLSSGSYNEQFFGPGTRLTVL.

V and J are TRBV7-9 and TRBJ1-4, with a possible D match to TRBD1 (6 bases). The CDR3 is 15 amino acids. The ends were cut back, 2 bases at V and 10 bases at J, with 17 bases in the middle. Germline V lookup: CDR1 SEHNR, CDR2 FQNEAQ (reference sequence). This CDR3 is CASSLTQGPQGKLFF. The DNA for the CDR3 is TGTGCCAGCAGCTTAACTCAGGGGCCCCAGGGAAAACTGTTTTTT.

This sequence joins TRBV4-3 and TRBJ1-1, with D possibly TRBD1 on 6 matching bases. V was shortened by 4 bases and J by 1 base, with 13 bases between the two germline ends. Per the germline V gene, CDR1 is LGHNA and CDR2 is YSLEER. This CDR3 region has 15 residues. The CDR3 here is CASSPVGAGNTEAFF. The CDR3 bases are TGCGCCAGCAGCCCCGTGGGGGCGGGGAACACTGAAGCTTTCTTT.

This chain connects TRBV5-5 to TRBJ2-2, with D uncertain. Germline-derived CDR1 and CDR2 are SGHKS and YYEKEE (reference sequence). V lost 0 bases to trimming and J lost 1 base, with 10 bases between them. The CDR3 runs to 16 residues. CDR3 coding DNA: TGTGCCAGCAGCTTGGCGAGAGACTGGAACACCGGGGAGCTGTTTTTT. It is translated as CASSLARDWNTGELFF.

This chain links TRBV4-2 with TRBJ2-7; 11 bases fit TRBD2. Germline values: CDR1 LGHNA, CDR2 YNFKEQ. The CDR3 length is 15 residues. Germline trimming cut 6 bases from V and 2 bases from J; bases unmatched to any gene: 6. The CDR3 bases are TGTGCCAGCAGTAGACTAGCGGGGCCCCCCTACGAGCAGTACTTC. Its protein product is CASSRLAGPPYEQYF.

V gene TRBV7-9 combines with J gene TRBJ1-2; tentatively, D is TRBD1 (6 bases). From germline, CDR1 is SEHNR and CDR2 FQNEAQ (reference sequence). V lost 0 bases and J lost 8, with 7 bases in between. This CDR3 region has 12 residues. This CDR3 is CASSLAGGGYTF. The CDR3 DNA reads TGTGCCAGCAGCTTAGCAGGGGGAGGCTACACCTTC.

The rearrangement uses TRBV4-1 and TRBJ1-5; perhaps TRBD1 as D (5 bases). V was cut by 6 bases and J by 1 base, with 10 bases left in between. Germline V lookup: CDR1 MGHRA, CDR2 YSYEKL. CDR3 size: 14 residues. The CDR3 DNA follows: TGCGCCAGCAGTATCCAGGGAAGCAATCAGCCCCAGCATTTT. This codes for CASSIQGSNQPQHF.

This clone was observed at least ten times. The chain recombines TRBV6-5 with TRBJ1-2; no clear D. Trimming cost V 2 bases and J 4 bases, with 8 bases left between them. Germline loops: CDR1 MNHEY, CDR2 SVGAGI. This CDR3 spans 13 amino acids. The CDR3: CASSYRDGYGYTF. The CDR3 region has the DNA TGTGCCAGCAGTTACCGGGATGGCTATGGCTACACCTTC.

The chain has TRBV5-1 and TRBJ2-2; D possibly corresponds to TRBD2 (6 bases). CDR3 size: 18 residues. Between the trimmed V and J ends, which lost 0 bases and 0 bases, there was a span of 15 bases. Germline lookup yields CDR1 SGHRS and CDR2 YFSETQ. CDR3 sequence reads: CASSLAGEGWSNTGELFF. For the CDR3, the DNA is TGCGCCAGCAGCTTGGCGGGAGAAGGGTGGTCGAACACCGGGGAGCTGTTTTTT.

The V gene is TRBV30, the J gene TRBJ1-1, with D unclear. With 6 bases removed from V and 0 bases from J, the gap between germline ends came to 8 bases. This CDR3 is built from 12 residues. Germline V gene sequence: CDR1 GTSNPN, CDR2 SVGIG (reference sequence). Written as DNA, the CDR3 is TGTGCCTGTCGACTTATGAACACTGAAGCTTTCTTT. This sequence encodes CACRLMNTEAFF.

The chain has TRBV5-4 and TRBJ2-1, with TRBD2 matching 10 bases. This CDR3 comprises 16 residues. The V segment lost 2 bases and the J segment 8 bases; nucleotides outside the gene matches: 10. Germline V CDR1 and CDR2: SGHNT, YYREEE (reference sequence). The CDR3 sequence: CASSLGGTSGIDEQFF. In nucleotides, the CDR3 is TGTGCCAGCAGCTTAGGTGGTACTAGCGGGATCGATGAGCAGTTCTTC.

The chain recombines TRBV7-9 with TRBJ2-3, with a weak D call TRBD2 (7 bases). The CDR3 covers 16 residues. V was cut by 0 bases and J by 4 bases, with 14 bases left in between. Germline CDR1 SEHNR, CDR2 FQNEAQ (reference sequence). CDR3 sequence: CASSLARGTTSDTQYF. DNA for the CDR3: TGTGCCAGCAGCTTAGCGCGGGGGACAACGTCAGATACGCAGTATTTT.

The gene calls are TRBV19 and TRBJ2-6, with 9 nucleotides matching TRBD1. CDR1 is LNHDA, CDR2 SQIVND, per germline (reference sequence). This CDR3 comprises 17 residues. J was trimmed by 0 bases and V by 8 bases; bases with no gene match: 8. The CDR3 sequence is CASDPGQGLSGANVLTF. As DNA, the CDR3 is TGTGCCAGTGATCCGGGACAGGGCCTCTCTGGGGCCAACGTCCTGACTTTC. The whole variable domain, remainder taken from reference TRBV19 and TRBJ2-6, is DGGITQSPKYLFRKEGQNVTLSCEQNLNHDAMYWYRQDPGQGLRLIYYSQIVNDFQKGDIAEGYSVSREKKESFPLTVTSAQKNPTAFYLCASDPGQGLSGANVLTFGAGSRLTVL.

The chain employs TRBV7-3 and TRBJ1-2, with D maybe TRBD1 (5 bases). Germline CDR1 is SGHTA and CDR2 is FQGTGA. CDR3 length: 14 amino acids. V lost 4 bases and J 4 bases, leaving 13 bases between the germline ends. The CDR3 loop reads CASSSSGHPYGYTF. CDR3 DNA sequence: TGTGCCAGCAGCTCTTCAGGGCACCCCTATGGCTACACCTTC. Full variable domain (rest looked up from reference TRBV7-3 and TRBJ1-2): GAGVSQTPSNKVTEKGKYVELRCDPISGHTALYWYRQSLGQGPEFLIYFQGTGAADDSGLPNDRFFAVRPEGSVSTLKIQRTERGDSAVYLCASSSSGHPYGYTFGSGTRLTVV.